Presented here are 28 T cell receptor beta chains from one specimen sequenced in a study of CD8+ T cells in alopecia areata. The treatment was: oral pan-JAK inhibitor, 5-10 mg twice daily. The sequencing template was cDNA reverse transcribed from extracted RNA. The data were produced by immunoSEQ multiplex PCR, yet TCRdb's version contains in-frame clones alone and is incomplete. Altogether about 120,000 clones are present, 50% to 75% being singletons, with the ten largest covering less than 15%. Specimen: CD8+ T cells sorted from blood, collected at week 24, from a patient treated with tofacitinib. These receptors all come from a human donor with alopecia areata.

The table lists this clone with a few counts. The chain carries TRBV29-1 and TRBJ2-1; no firm D call. The CDR3 totals 15 residues. Per the germline V gene, CDR1 is SQVTM and CDR2 is ANQGSEA. V lost 1 base and J lost 5, with 15 bases in between. The CDR3 here is CSVEGTARANNEQFF. The CDR3 bases are TGCAGCGTTGAAGGGACGGCCCGGGCCAACAATGAGCAGTTCTTC.

This clone was seen a handful of times. The chain uses TRBV27 and TRBJ1-6; TRBD1 is a possible D gene (5 bases). This CDR3 has 17 residues. Trimming removed 6 bases from V and 5 bases from J, with 20 bases in between. CDR1 and CDR2 from the germline V gene are MNHEY and SMNVEV (reference sequence). In nucleotides, the CDR3 is TGTGCCAGCAGCCTAGGGGAAGCGGGACCCAATAATTCACCCCTCCACTTT. Encoded protein: CASSLGEAGPNNSPLHF.

The chain uses TRBV6-5 and TRBJ1-6; 7 bases fit TRBD1. V trimming: 2 bases; J trimming: 8 bases; junction bases outside the gene matches: 6. Germline CDR1 reads MNHEY; CDR2 reads SVGAGI. CDR3 size: 15 residues. CDR3 sequence (DNA): TGTGCCAGCAGTTACGCCGGGACAGCTCATTCACCCCTCCACTTT. The encoded protein is CASSYAGTAHSPLHF.

The chain employs TRBV7-9 and TRBJ2-5, with a weak D call TRBD2 (5 bases). Germline CDR1 and CDR2: SEHNR and FQNEAQ (reference sequence). The CDR3 loop spans 15 amino acids. V was cut by 1 base and J by 2 bases, with 11 bases left in between. CDR3 sequence: CASSLVLGSQETQYF. The DNA for the CDR3 is TGTGCCAGCAGCTTAGTTCTAGGGAGTCAAGAGACCCAGTACTTC.

The CDR3 is CASSLRGSQPQHF. In DNA, the CDR3 is TGCGCCAGCAGCTTGCGGGGTTCTCAGCCCCAGCATTTT. The chain is built from TRBV5-1 and TRBJ1-5, with unresolved D. Germline V gene data show CDR1 as SGHRS and CDR2 as YFSETQ. The CDR3 has 13 residues. The V gene lost 1 base and the J gene lost 6 bases, with 8 bases spanning the gap.

The chain has TRBV7-8 and TRBJ2-1; D perhaps matches TRBD2 (7 bases). The V gene's germline CDR1 is SGHVS and CDR2 FQNEAQ. V shed 8 bases and J shed 7 bases, with 15 bases lying between them. The CDR3 is 13 residues long. CDR3 bases: TGTGCCAGCTTCCCCCGGGGGGCAAATGAGCAGTTCTTC. This sequence encodes CASFPRGANEQFF.

The CDR3 is CASGQGRSSYEQYF. DNA of the CDR3: TGTGCCAGCGGACAGGGGCGAAGCTCCTACGAGCAGTACTTC. V gene TRBV13 combines with J gene TRBJ2-7; TRBD1 agrees at 9 bases. The CDR3 is made up of 14 amino acids. V lost 8 bases and J lost 0; bases outside the gene matches: 5. CDR1 and CDR2 (germline): PRHDT, FYEKMQ (reference sequence).

The chain links TRBV4-3 to TRBJ2-7; possible D gene TRBD2, 6 bases. The CDR3 extends over 15 amino acids. Germline assignment: CDR1 LGHNA and CDR2 YSLEER. V was trimmed by 0 bases and J by 3 bases, leaving 12 bases between them. The CDR3 protein is CASSQDQEGFYEQYF. The CDR3 DNA reads as TGCGCCAGCAGCCAAGATCAGGAGGGCTTCTACGAGCAGTACTTC.

This clone came up a few times. The rearrangement joins TRBV27 to TRBJ2-1; 9 bases are a match to TRBD2. CDR1 is MNHEY and CDR2 is SMNVEV in the germline V gene (reference sequence). The CDR3 is made up of 14 amino acids. J gave up 5 bases and V 7 bases, and 6 bases lay outside the gene matches. As DNA, the CDR3 is TGTGCCAGCACTTCCCTAGCGGGGAACAATGAGCAGTTCTTC. Protein sequence: CASTSLAGNNEQFF.

J is TRBJ1-1 and V is TRBV10-3; TRBD1 matches 8 bases. The germline CDR1 and CDR2 sequences are ENHRY and SYGVKD. The CDR3 covers 13 residues. V trimming: 2 bases; J trimming: 7 bases; junction bases outside the gene matches: 3. CDR3 in DNA: TGTGCCATCAGTGAGGCAGGGGGCGTTGAAGCTTTCTTT. Translated, it gives CAISEAGGVEAFF.

The chain carries TRBV30 and TRBJ2-1; D ambiguous. This CDR3 has 10 residues. Trimming shortened V by 1 base and J by 7 bases, and 2 bases separated the two germline ends. Germline V gives CDR1 GTSNPN, CDR2 SVGIG (reference sequence). CDR3 protein: CAWSANEQFF. DNA for the CDR3: TGTGCCTGGAGTGCTAATGAGCAGTTCTTC. The full variable domain, in which reference TRBV30 and TRBJ2-1 provide the parts outside the CDR3, is SQTIHQWPATLVQPVGSPLSLECTVEGTSNPNLYWYRQAAGRGLQLLFYSVGIGQISSEVPQNLSASRPQDRQFILSSKKLLLSDSGFYLCAWSANEQFFGPGTRLTVL.

This clone appeared a few times. The J gene is TRBJ1-2, the V gene TRBV27, with D unresolved. V was cut by 0 bases and J by 1 base, with 9 bases left in between. The CDR3 runs 15 residues. CDR1 is MNHEY, CDR2 SMNVEV, per germline (reference sequence). Written as DNA, the CDR3 is TGTGCCAGCAGTTTATCCCCGGGTATTAACTATGGCTACACCTTC. Its translation: CASSLSPGINYGYTF.

V usage is TRBV27 and J usage is TRBJ2-2; D call uncertain. V was trimmed by 6 bases and J by 0 bases, leaving 5 bases between them. The CDR3 has 13 residues. Germline lookup yields CDR1 MNHEY and CDR2 SMNVEV (reference sequence). The CDR3 coding sequence is TGTGCCAGCAGGGCAGCGAACACCGGGGAGCTGTTTTTT. Its translation is CASRAANTGELFF.

This clone showed up just a few times. The gene calls are TRBV5-4 and TRBJ1-2; D may be TRBD1 (6 bases). Trimming stripped 1 base from V and 4 bases from J, with 14 bases between. The germline V gene has CDR1 SGHNT and CDR2 YYREEE (reference sequence). The CDR3 contains 15 residues. CDR3 amino acids: CASSLLAGERYGYTF. The CDR3 DNA is TGTGCCAGCAGCTTGTTGGCAGGGGAACGCTATGGCTACACCTTC.

The chain recombines TRBV5-1 with TRBJ1-5; D uncertain. The CDR3 is 14 amino acids. V lost 0 bases and J 4 bases, leaving 8 bases between the germline ends. Looked up from germline, CDR1 is SGHRS and CDR2 is YFSETQ. The CDR3 sequence: CASSLGMGNQPQHF. In nucleotides, the CDR3 is TGCGCCAGCAGCTTGGGCATGGGGAATCAGCCCCAGCATTTT.

In this sample, this clone turned up a few times. The J gene is TRBJ2-2, the V gene TRBV2; D call uncertain. The V gene's germline CDR1 is SNHLY and CDR2 FYNNEI. The V end was cut by 6 bases, the J end by 0 bases, with 11 bases between. The CDR3 length is 15 residues. The CDR3 nucleotides read TGTGCCAGCAGACGACAAGGCACGAACACCGGGGAGCTGTTTTTT. It translates to CASRRQGTNTGELFF.

A few counts support this clone. The chain joins TRBV10-3 to TRBJ1-1, with a possible D match to TRBD1 (5 bases). V lost 7 bases and J lost 2, with 11 bases in between. The germline V gene encodes CDR1 ENHRY and CDR2 SYGVKD. The CDR3 runs 13 residues. CDR3 amino acids: CAIKGPANTEAFF. DNA for the CDR3: TGTGCCATCAAGGGGCCGGCTAACACTGAAGCTTTCTTT.

The chain recombines TRBV29-1 with TRBJ1-1, with D perhaps TRBD1 (5 bases). CDR3 length equals 11 residues. Trimming stripped 6 bases from V and 8 bases from J, with 13 bases between. CDR1 is SQVTM and CDR2 is ANQGSEA in the germline V gene. For the CDR3, the DNA is TGCAGCGTGGGGGATCCAACCGAAGCTTTCTTT. It yields the protein CSVGDPTEAFF.

The chain couples TRBV14 to TRBJ1-4; the match to TRBD1 covers 8 bases. The germline gives CDR1 SGHDN, CDR2 FVKESK. J was trimmed by 5 bases and V by 2 bases; bases with no gene match: 13. CDR3 length: 18 amino acids. For the CDR3, the DNA is TGTGCCAGCAGCCAATTGAGGACAGGGCGAAACTCCAATGAAAAACTGTTTTTT. Translated: CASSQLRTGRNSNEKLFF.

The chain recombines TRBV27 with TRBJ1-6; the D gene is possibly TRBD1 (5 bases). Between the trimmed V and J ends, which lost 4 bases and 10 bases, there was a span of 14 bases. CDR1 is MNHEY, CDR2 SMNVEV, per germline (reference sequence). This CDR3 has 14 residues. In nucleotides, the CDR3 is TGTGCCAGCAGTTCTCCGGCAGGGAACTCACCCCTCCACTTT. It translates to CASSSPAGNSPLHF.

In its sample, this clone was seen a few times. V gene TRBV29-1 combines with J gene TRBJ1-1; TRBD1 agrees at 9 bases. There are 12 residues in the CDR3. J gave up 4 bases and V 8 bases, and 5 bases lay outside the gene matches. Germline CDR1 and CDR2: SQVTM and ANQGSEA. The CDR3 coding sequence is TGCAGCTCCTCGGACAGGGGCACTGAAGCTTTCTTT. Protein sequence: CSSSDRGTEAFF.

This chain uses TRBV5-4 with TRBJ2-5; D is tentatively TRBD1 or TRBD2 (5 bases each). Deletions cut 5 bases from V and 4 bases from J, with 18 bases between. Germline CDR1 is SGHNT and CDR2 is YYREEE (reference sequence). The length of the CDR3 is 15 residues. CDR3 in amino acids: CASRYGADSGETQYF. The CDR3 DNA follows: TGTGCCAGCAGATACGGGGCAGATAGTGGAGAGACCCAGTACTTC.

The J gene is TRBJ1-1, the V gene TRBV29-1; 7 bases map to TRBD1. The V gene's germline CDR1 is SQVTM and CDR2 ANQGSEA. The CDR3 is 12 residues long. V dropped 7 bases and J dropped 1; count of bases not matched to a gene: 3. The CDR3, as DNA: TGCAGCGCAAGGGGGCCGAACACTGAAGCTTTCTTT. Translation: CSARGPNTEAFF.

A single count supports this clone. The rearrangement uses TRBV6-5 and TRBJ2-7, with D uncertain. The germline V and J ends were trimmed by 2 bases and 5 bases, with 7 bases remaining between them. The V gene's germline CDR1 is MNHEY and CDR2 SVGAGI. The CDR3 length is 12 residues. This CDR3 reads CASSYPGNEQYF. CDR3 nucleotide sequence: TGTGCCAGCAGTTACCCTGGGAACGAGCAGTACTTC.

The rearrangement uses TRBV2 and TRBJ2-3; 7 bases are shared with TRBD2. Germline V CDR1 and CDR2: SNHLY, FYNNEI. The V and J ends lost 4 bases and 6 bases, in that order; junction bases with no gene match: 13. The CDR3 sequence is 16 residues long. The CDR3 sequence: CASSAPGGGYMDTQYF. The CDR3, as DNA: TGTGCCAGCAGTGCCCCGGGAGGAGGGTATATGGATACGCAGTATTTT. The variable domain in full, with the rest retrieved from reference TRBV2 and TRBJ2-3, is EPEVTQTPSHQVTQMGQEVILRCVPISNHLYFYWYRQILGQKVEFLVSFYNNEISEKSEIFDDQFSVERPDGSNFTLKIRSTKLEDSAMYFCASSAPGGGYMDTQYFGPGTRLTVL.

V and J are TRBV6-6 and TRBJ1-5; D possibly corresponds to TRBD1 (5 bases). CDR1 and CDR2 (germline): MNHNY, SVGAGI (reference sequence). The CDR3 sequence is 14 residues long. With 0 bases removed from V and 6 bases from J, the gap between germline ends came to 9 bases. CDR3 sequence (DNA): TGTGCCAGCAGTTACTCCCTCGGGGGTCAGCCCCAGCATTTT. Translating gives CASSYSLGGQPQHF.

This clone was detected a few times. The genes are TRBV7-2 and TRBJ2-4, with TRBD1 as a possible D gene (6 bases). Between the trimmed V and J ends, which lost 5 bases and 7 bases, there was a span of 15 bases. CDR3 length equals 14 residues. Germline V gene data show CDR1 as SGHTA and CDR2 as FQGNSA. CDR3 in amino acids: CASSPNRDWNIQYF. DNA for the CDR3: TGTGCCAGCAGCCCAAACAGGGATTGGAACATTCAGTACTTC.

This clone was counted ten times or more. The gene calls are TRBV27 and TRBJ1-1; D might be TRBD1 (6 bases). Germline V gene sequence: CDR1 MNHEY, CDR2 SMNVEV (reference sequence). Trimming pared 5 bases from V and 9 bases from J, leaving 22 bases between. This CDR3 has 15 amino acids. The CDR3 loop is CASSTNTPGQIKAFF. CDR3 in DNA: TGTGCCAGCAGTACGAATACTCCGGGACAAATTAAAGCTTTCTTT.